This T cell receptor beta chain was captured in a study of vaccination effects on CD4 cells after COVID-19. Study context: Peptides at about 9.9 ug/ml and IL-2 at around 9.3 IU/ml were added to roughly 2 million PBMC per well. Study results and limitations: Marked clonal contraction of infection- and vaccine-induced clones was seen late after vaccination.

Data came from immunoSEQ multiplex PCR; TCRdb stores just in-frame clones and leaves some out. Among tens of thousands of clones listed, around 79% were seen once. Scientists isolated CD4+ T cells after a roughly 10-day culture period ended. Each vaccine recipient was nucleocapsid antibody negative and had no prior SARS-CoV-2 infection. The authors replaced half the medium with IL-2 medium on days 3 and 7. The germline V and J ends were trimmed by 4 bases and 7 bases, with 15 bases remaining between them. CDR1 is SGDLS, CDR2 YYNGEE, per germline. The CDR3 has 14 residues. To note about this clone: Its antigen is as yet unknown.

This specimen was CD4+ T cells from PBMCs cultured without peptide, taken before COVID-19 vaccination. The receptor was isolated from a human donor who received a COVID-19 vaccine. This rearrangement joins TRBV9 to TRBJ2-1; D gene unclear. CDR3 in amino acids: CASSSNTPGNEQFF. The DNA of the CDR3 is TGTGCCAGCAGCTCAAACACCCCTGGGAATGAGCAGTTCTTC. Using reference TRBV9 and TRBJ2-1 for the parts outside the CDR3, the full variable domain is DSGVTQTPKHLITATGQRVTLRCSPRSGDLSVYWYQQSLDQGLQFLIQYYNGEERAKGNILERFSAQQFPDLHSELNLSSLELGDSALYFCASSSNTPGNEQFFGPGTRLTVL.